This TCR beta chain was captured in a study of shared clonotypes between healthy human individuals. Study-wide findings and caveats: Generally, estimated richness proved larger in naive subsets than it did in memory subsets. Sampling covered nothing but blood. Tissue TCR repertoires likely differ from those found in blood.

Regarding this clone: Its antigen remains unknown.

Sequenced by immunoSEQ multiplex PCR; TCRdb stores in-frame clones only, minus some. The data show around 1.6 million clones, approximately 98% seen once. Donors comprised healthy HIV-negative adults lacking recent acute infections or vaccinations. The V gene's germline CDR1 is MNHEY and CDR2 SMNVEV (reference sequence). The CDR3 loop spans 21 amino acids. V gave up 4 bases and J gave up 0 bases, with 30 bases separating them. The sample comprised naive CD4+ T cells sorted from blood. Noted subset: CD45RA+ positively selected. The chain has TRBV27 and TRBJ1-2, with D possibly being TRBD1 (5 bases). This receptor was identified in a young man in good health. The CDR3 loop is CASSSRRAGRGPGPANYGYTF. The CDR3 coding sequence is TGTGCCAGCAGTTCACGCAGGGCGGGTAGGGGCCCAGGCCCAGCTAACTATGGCTACACCTTC.